The rows below give T cell receptor beta chains drawn from one sample of a study of cytomegalovirus exposure and HLA in healthy donors. Only in-frame clones appear in the TCRdb table, and some are missing; sequencing was by immunoSEQ multiplex PCR. This sample has approximately 100,000 clones; around 9.6% occur once, and the top ten carry 5.1%. The sequenced sample was PBMCs. These receptors were taken from a man aged 45 to 65 in good health and CMV-seropositive. Each CDR3 is given with its conserved first and last residue. The order of the fields is V gene, CDR3 protein.

>TRBV7-2
CASSAQTGGLEKLFF
>TRBV6-4
CASSRRAGDTQYF
>TRBV7-6
CASSWISGSTDTQYF
>TRBV27
CASGPGLYGYTF
>TRBV18
CASSAGQASNQPQHF
>TRBV9
CASSVNQRNYNEQFF
>TRBV11-2
CASSLDRLAASGETQYF
>TRBV2
CASGDSLSQETQYF
>TRBV5-4
CASSSQNTGELFF
>TRBV27
CASAPGGGAYNEQFF
>TRBV2
CASRRVLEDEQFF
>TRBV28
CASSLSWTANQPQHF
>TRBV5-1
CASSTRTGLTEAFF
>TRBV7-2
CASSSNRAAYEQYF
>TRBV30
CAWRAQGEQYF
>TRBV30
CAWSWGMNTEAFF
>TRBV5-1
CASSFSGESGYTF
>TRBV19
CASATGTGAAGANVLTF
>TRBV7-2
CASSPRQTSKNIQYF
>TRBV5-1
CASSPRDTGELFF
>TRBV2
CASRTGAGELFF
>TRBV6-6
CASSRPWRGNNQPQHF
>TRBV5-5
CASSLGPGRDSPLHF
>TRBV5-1
CASSLAVGGNPPLHF
>TRBV5-1
CASSLGRGDGYTF
>TRBV7-3
CASAGTSREQYNEQFF
>TRBV6-5
CASSYGTGGTYGYTF
>TRBV9
CASSVVSGINTGELFF
>TRBV7-2
CASSSLASGRETQYF